These 11 T cell receptor beta chains were sequenced from one sample in a study of OX40 agonist ivuxolimab in advanced cancers. The assay was immunoSEQ multiplex PCR, and TCRdb's table has in-frame clones only and misses some. The sample yields 90,000 to 100,000 clones, approximately 95% seen once. The starting material was CD4+ or CD8+ T cells sorted from blood, obtained in a trial of the OX40 agonist ivuxolimab. These receptor sequences come from an adult with an advanced solid tumor such as melanoma, head and neck, liver or kidney cancer.

The chain combines TRBV18 with TRBJ1-2, with D possibly TRBD1 on 5 matching bases. CDR1 is KGHSH and CDR2 is LQKENI in the germline V gene. The CDR3 contains 14 residues. V was pared by 0 bases and J by 2 bases, with 7 bases between. The CDR3 is CASSPPGENYGYTF. Here the CDR3 DNA reads TGTGCCAGCTCACCACCGGGGGAAAACTATGGCTACACCTTC. Variable domain in full (rest from reference TRBV18 and TRBJ1-2): NAGVMQNPRHLVRRRGQEARLRCSPMKGHSHVYWYRQLPEEGLKFMVYLQKENIIDESGMPKERFSAEFPKEGPSILRIQQVVRGDSAAYFCASSPPGENYGYTFGSGTRLTVV.

CDR3 region: CASSKRPQENTDTQYF. CDR3 DNA: TGTGCCAGCAGCAAAAGACCCCAGGAGAACACAGATACGCAGTATTTT. The chain combines TRBV21-1 with TRBJ2-3. TRBV21-1 is a pseudogene. This CDR3 has 16 residues.

The chain combines TRBV19 with TRBJ2-2; TRBD1 is a possible D gene (5 bases). CDR1 is LNHDA and CDR2 is SQIVND in the germline V gene (reference sequence). The germline V and J ends were trimmed by 8 bases and 4 bases, with 8 bases remaining between them. This CDR3 has 12 residues. The CDR3 reads CASPTGTGELFF. In DNA, the CDR3 is TGTGCCAGTCCTACAGGCACCGGGGAGCTGTTTTTT.

The CDR3 loop is CASRSTGGLGYTF. DNA of the CDR3: TGTGCCAGCAGAAGCACAGGGGGCCTGGGCTACACCTTC. The J gene is TRBJ1-2, the V gene TRBV6-1, with 9 bases aligning to TRBD1. CDR3 length: 13 amino acids. V shed 6 bases and J 8 bases; nucleotides not matched to a gene: 7. Germline assignment: CDR1 MNHNS and CDR2 SASEGT.

The chain links TRBV11-2 to TRBJ2-7, with D uncertain. Looked up from germline, CDR1 is SGHAT and CDR2 is FQNNGV. Trimming took 5 bases from V and 7 from J, leaving 12 bases between them. The CDR3 runs to 12 residues. Here the CDR3 DNA reads TGTGCCAGCAGCCCCCCCCTGGAAGAGCAGTACTTC. Protein sequence: CASSPPLEEQYF.

This sequence joins TRBV18 and TRBJ2-5, with 8 bases identical to TRBD2. Germline V lookup: CDR1 KGHSH, CDR2 LQKENI. The CDR3 consists of 19 residues. The V segment lost 1 base and the J segment 0 bases; nucleotides outside the gene matches: 13. Here the CDR3 DNA reads TGTGCCAGCTCACCACAACCAGCGGGGGCCCTGAACTACCAAGAGACCCAGTACTTC. Encoded protein: CASSPQPAGALNYQETQYF.

The chain employs TRBV4-1 and TRBJ1-6, with 8 bases fitting TRBD1. Unmatched junction bases numbered 8, after V lost 0 bases and J lost 7 bases. Germline lookup yields CDR1 MGHRA and CDR2 YSYEKL. This CDR3 has 17 residues. The chain's CDR3 is CASSQDKRSGGNSPLHF. In DNA form, the CDR3 reads TGCGCCAGCAGCCAAGATAAGAGGTCAGGGGGCAATTCACCCCTCCACTTT.

The chain links TRBV4-1 to TRBJ2-1; 9 bases are shared with TRBD2. The CDR3 runs 16 residues. Per the germline V gene, CDR1 is MGHRA and CDR2 is YSYEKL. V lost 2 bases to trimming and J lost 3 bases; unmatched junction nucleotides: 5. In DNA form, the CDR3 reads TGCGCCAGCAGCCAATTTAGCGGGGGAGACTACAATGAGCAGTTCTTC. Amino acid sequence: CASSQFSGGDYNEQFF.

The chain couples TRBV27 to TRBJ1-2; D gene ambiguous. The CDR3 is 14 amino acids. V lost 6 bases to trimming and J lost 2 bases, with 13 bases between them. Germline-derived CDR1 and CDR2 are MNHEY and SMNVEV (reference sequence). The CDR3 sequence: CASREGTRNYGYTF. CDR3 coding DNA: TGTGCCAGCAGAGAGGGCACGAGAAACTATGGCTACACCTTC.

The chain combines TRBV6-5 with TRBJ2-1; D possibly matches TRBD1 or TRBD2 (7 bases each). V lost 2 bases, J lost 2 bases, and 13 bases lay in between. The CDR3 runs to 16 residues. Germline V gives CDR1 MNHEY, CDR2 SVGAGI. The CDR3 spells CASSYLRGGAYNEQFF. The DNA for the CDR3 is TGTGCCAGCAGTTACCTCAGGGGGGGGGCCTACAATGAGCAGTTCTTC.

The V gene is TRBV6-1, the J gene TRBJ2-7; D might be TRBD1 (6 bases). Germline V lookup: CDR1 MNHNS, CDR2 SASEGT. There are 15 residues in the CDR3. Trimming shortened V by 5 bases and J by 0 bases, and 14 bases separated the two germline ends. The CDR3 reads CASSQGMDGSYEQYF. The DNA of the CDR3 is TGTGCCAGCAGTCAGGGGATGGATGGCTCCTACGAGCAGTACTTC.